This record covers a single T cell receptor beta chain. Its antigen remains unidentified. TCRdb re-called the reads with MiXCR, one entry per CDR3 protein. Among 680,000 or so distinct CDR3 sequences, approximately 40% were seen once, and the ten largest hold 2.5% to 3%. This entry comes from a study of T cell repertoires in cytomegalovirus infection. Study-wide background: TCR beta signatures that were public indicated CMV infection and matching HLA type. Study-level results: CMV-specific TCR beta clonotypes restricted by HLA-C dominated the ex vivo response. CMV carriers having the relevant HLA were flagged by cumulative public TCR beta family frequency.

The sequenced sample consisted of PBMCs. This sequence was found in a human donor in good health (CMV status not recorded). Some clones in this sample may be carry-over from other donors' samples.

CDR3 coding DNA: TGCAGTGCTCCGGGGACAGGGGTCGCCTACGAGCAGTACTTC. Its protein is CSAPGTGVAYEQYF. The chain employs TRBV20-1 and TRBJ2-7; 10 bases are shared with TRBD1. V trimming: 5 bases; J trimming: 2 bases; junction bases outside the gene matches: 6. Germline CDR1 reads DFQATT; CDR2 reads SNEGSKA (reference sequence). The CDR3 is 14 amino acids.